These T cell receptor beta chains were read from a single sample in a study of human T cells and chemical hapten exposure. In TCRdb, the RACE reads were re-called with MiXCR into one record per CDR3 protein. Among some 300,000 distinct CDR3 sequences listed, approximately 5% were seen once. Sequences were derived from whole blood, sampled in connection with sensitization to the hapten diphenylcyclopropenone (DPC). Receptors were obtained from a woman between 18 and 30 years old with alopecia areata. Some clones in this sample may be carry-over from other donors' samples. Each CDR3 is given with its conserved first and last residue. The order of the fields is V gene, clone size, J gene, D gene, CDR3 DNA, CDR3 protein. D genes are given only for firm matches. A clone size is listed for some rows: how often the clone was seen (once, few, many), or a class if it is expanded.

TRBV5-1	many	TRBJ2-5	-	TGCGCCAGCACCACGGCCGGGCCCCAGGGGACCCAGTACTTC	CASTTAGPQGTQYF
TRBV5-1	few	TRBJ2-5	-	TGCGCCAGCAGCTTGGCCGCCTCGGCCAGCCAAGAGACCCAGTACTTC	CASSLAASASQETQYF
TRBV3-1	few	TRBJ2-5	-	TGTGCCAGCAGCCAAGGGCCGGCGCGCCGAGGCGAGACCCAGTACTTC	CASSQGPARRGETQYF
TRBV6-5	many	TRBJ2-4	-	TGTGCCAGCACCTCCCCGGGGGTGGACATTCAGTACTTC	CASTSPGVDIQYF
TRBV7-2	many	TRBJ2-1	TRBD2	TGTGCCAGCAGCTCCCGGACTAGCGGGGGGTACAATGAGCAGTTCTTC	CASSSRTSGGYNEQFF
TRBV2	many	TRBJ1-2	TRBD1	TGTGCCAGCAGGGAGGGGGCTAAGCGCTACACCTTC	CASREGAKRYTF
TRBV20-1	many	TRBJ2-7	TRBD2	TGCAGTGCTTACCGGGACTACCAAACCTACGAGCAGTACTTC	CSAYRDYQTYEQYF
TRBV12-5	-	TRBJ2-1	-	TGTGCTAGTGGTTTGGGCATGGCCTACAATGAGCAGTTCTTC	CASGLGMAYNEQFF
TRBV5-1	-	TRBJ2-2	-	TGCGCCAGCAGCTTGTCGAATTCGAACACCGGGGAGCTGTTTTTT	CASSLSNSNTGELFF
TRBV4-3	few	TRBJ2-3	-	TGCGCCAGCAGCCAACGGACATCGACAGATACGCAGTATTTT	CASSQRTSTDTQYF
TRBV6-5	many	TRBJ1-1	-	TGTGCCAGCAGTTACTCGACAGAGCAAAACACTGAAGCTTTCTTT	CASSYSTEQNTEAFF
TRBV4-2	-	TRBJ1-6	-	TGTGCCAGCAGCCAAGCGCTTCAGAATTCACCCCTCCACTTT	CASSQALQNSPLHF
TRBV5-6	few	TRBJ1-1	TRBD1	TGTGCCAGCAGCTTGGGAGGGGACAGCGACACTGAAGCTTTCTTT	CASSLGGDSDTEAFF
TRBV7-9	many	TRBJ1-5	-	TGTGCCAGCAGCTTCGGGGGTCCGTTCAATCAGCCCCAGCATTTT	CASSFGGPFNQPQHF
TRBV7-2	many	TRBJ2-3	TRBD1	TGTGCCAGCAGCTTGGCCGGGACAGGCGGAGCAGATACGCAGTATTTT	CASSLAGTGGADTQYF
TRBV7-9	-	TRBJ2-1	-	TGTGCCAGCAGCTTACTGGGGGGGCCCTCCTACAATGAGCAGTTCTTC	CASSLLGGPSYNEQFF
TRBV20-1	many	TRBJ2-1	-	TGCAGTGCTACCCCAGGGATTCTCTACAATGAGCAGTTCTTC	CSATPGILYNEQFF
TRBV28	few	TRBJ1-3	-	TGTGCCAGCAGATTTAACGGAAACACCATATATTTT	CASRFNGNTIYF
TRBV28	few	TRBJ2-1	TRBD2	TGTGCCAGCAGCCGACTAGCGGGGGCCGACTACAATGAGCAGTTCTTC	CASSRLAGADYNEQFF
TRBV19	many	TRBJ2-5	TRBD1	TGTGCCAGTAGTATCCGGACAGGCCCAGAGACCCAGTACTTC	CASSIRTGPETQYF
TRBV19	few	TRBJ2-1	-	TGTGCCAGTAGTCGAGGGTGGGGGGAGCAGTTCTTC	CASSRGWGEQFF
TRBV6-5	-	TRBJ1-2	TRBD1	TGTGCCAGCAGTGGCCGGGACAGACTAGGCTACACCTTC	CASSGRDRLGYTF
TRBV29-1	many	TRBJ1-2	-	TGCAGCGTTTTTGGGGGGCAGCGATATGGCTACACCTTC	CSVFGGQRYGYTF
TRBV4-3	-	TRBJ2-1	-	TGCGCCAGCAGCCAAGAAGTGACGGTGAATGAGCAGTTCTTC	CASSQEVTVNEQFF
TRBV7-2	-	TRBJ1-2	TRBD1	TGTGCCAGCAGCTCCGCGGGCGGGGACAGGGGCTATGGCTACACCTTC	CASSSAGGDRGYGYTF
TRBV28	-	TRBJ2-3	-	TGTGCCAGCAGCCAGTTGCGGGGCAGGAACGGCACAGATACGCAGTATTTT	CASSQLRGRNGTDTQYF
TRBV10-3	-	TRBJ2-7	TRBD1	TGTGCCATCAGTGAGTTTGGACAGGGAAGCGAGCAGTACTTC	CAISEFGQGSEQYF
TRBV7-9	few	TRBJ1-1	-	TGTGCCAGCAGGTTAAGCGGGGGAGGGAACACTGAAGCTTTCTTT	CASRLSGGGNTEAFF
TRBV4-3	many	TRBJ2-6	-	TGCGCCAGCAGCCAAACAGGGCCAAGCTCTGGGGCCAACGTCCTGACTTTC	CASSQTGPSSGANVLTF
TRBV7-2	many	TRBJ1-3	-	TGTGCCAGCAGCGGTCAAGGCCTCTCTGGAAACACCATATATTTT	CASSGQGLSGNTIYF
TRBV12-3/TRBV12-4	-	TRBJ2-3	TRBD1	TGTGCCAGCAGTCTGGGGACAGGGGCAGAGTATTTT	CASSLGTGAEYF
TRBV12-5	few	TRBJ2-5	-	TGTGCTAGTGGTTTGGCCGGAGGAACCCAGTACTTC	CASGLAGGTQYF
TRBV3-1	many	TRBJ2-7	TRBD2	TGTGCCAGCGGAGCCCTAGCGGGGGCCCTTCCCCACGAGCAGTACTTC	CASGALAGALPHEQYF
TRBV10-3	many	TRBJ2-2	-	TGTGCCGGCGGGGACAGAGCGAACACCGGGGAGCTGTTTTTT	CAGGDRANTGELFF
TRBV7-9	few	TRBJ2-2	-	TGTGCCAGCAGCTTATACGTCAGTTCGAGCACCGGGGAGCTGTTTTTT	CASSLYVSSSTGELFF
TRBV2	many	TRBJ1-4	-	TGTGCCAGCAGTTTAGGACAAGCAGAAAAACTGTTTTTT	CASSLGQAEKLFF
TRBV3-1	many	TRBJ1-5	-	TGTGCCAGCAGCCAAGATCGGGGGGTCAATCAGCCCCAGCATTTT	CASSQDRGVNQPQHF
TRBV6-5	many	TRBJ1-1	-	TGTGCCAGCAGTCCCGAGGGCTACACTGAAGCTTTCTTT	CASSPEGYTEAFF
TRBV7-2	few	TRBJ1-4	-	TGTGCCAGCAGCTTAGTCCCCCAGTCTAATGAAAAACTGTTTTTT	CASSLVPQSNEKLFF
TRBV5-6	many	TRBJ2-3	-	TGTGCCAGCAGCCCCACCCCGGGCACAGATACGCAGTATTTT	CASSPTPGTDTQYF
TRBV7-2	few	TRBJ1-4	-	TGTGCCAGCAGCTTAAAGGGTTATTCAACTAATGAAAAACTGTTTTTT	CASSLKGYSTNEKLFF
TRBV20-1	many	TRBJ1-5	-	TGCAGTGCTAGAGATCCGAGGGACCAGCCCCAGCATTTT	CSARDPRDQPQHF
TRBV7-9	many	TRBJ2-7	TRBD1	TGTGCCAGCAGCACAGGGGGTTCGAGCTCCTACGAGCAGTACTTC	CASSTGGSSSYEQYF
TRBV6-2/TRBV6-3	many	TRBJ2-6	-	TGTGCCAGCACCATAGGGCTCAGGGGCATCAACTCTGGGGCCAACGTCCTGACTTTC	CASTIGLRGINSGANVLTF
TRBV5-1	-	TRBJ2-7	-	TGCGCCAGCAGCTTGGAGCCCGTCCCGAGAGGTTTCGAGCAGTACTTC	CASSLEPVPRGFEQYF
TRBV5-1	few	TRBJ2-7	TRBD1	TGCGCCAGCGGACAGGGCGAATACGAGCAGTACTTC	CASGQGEYEQYF